These 15 T cell receptor beta chains share one sample of origin, sequenced in a study of T cell clonality in common variable immunodeficiency (dated by TCRdb to between 2015 and 2017). The library relied on the immunoSEQ multiplex PCR assay. What TCRdb holds here is the immuneACCESS table cut down to in-frame rearrangements. Part of the clones is not present; checked against another copy, under half of the missing clones reflect an unresolved V gene, and the others are unexplained. The data for this sample show 40,000 to 50,000 clones, each detected more than once. The top ten clones comprise about 6% of the sample. The sequencing input was peripheral blood mononuclear cells. These receptors originate from a person aged 18 to 70 in good health.

This clone was recorded a few times. The read halts 3 residues ahead of the CDR3 end, with the missing end drawn from the germline J gene. V is TRBV5-1 and J is TRBJ2-5, with TRBD2 matching over 14 bases. V shed 3 bases and J 4 bases; nucleotides not matched to a gene: 2. This CDR3 has 15 residues. CDR1 is SGHRS, CDR2 YFSETQ, per germline. The CDR3 sequence: CASSSTSGGGETQYF. The covered CDR3 bases are TGCGCCAGCAGCTCGACTAGCGGGGGGGGAGAGACC.

Regarding this clone: The CDR3 goes on 3 residues after the read ends, and that part is filled in from the germline J gene. The rearrangement links TRBV7-9 to TRBJ1-1, with D possibly being TRBD1 (5 bases). CDR1 is SEHNR, CDR2 FQNEAQ, per germline (reference sequence). Trimming removed 5 bases from V and 7 bases from J, with 14 bases in between. CDR3 size: 13 residues. The CDR3 region is CASSPLGGGEAFF. The sequenced part of the CDR3 DNA is TGTGCCAGCAGCCCACTTGGGGGGGGTGAA.

In this sample, this clone turned up many times. The CDR3 is cut off 3 residues early in the read; its end comes from the germline J gene. The chain combines TRBV5-4 with TRBJ2-1; 7 bases agree with TRBD1. V dropped 6 bases and J dropped 4; count of bases not matched to a gene: 7. Germline assignment: CDR1 SGHNT and CDR2 YYREEE (reference sequence). CDR3 length: 14 residues. Incomplete CDR3 DNA: TGTGCCAGCACAACCGGGACAGCATACAATGAG. Its translation: CASTTGTAYNE. The CDR3, in full, reads CASTTGTAYNEQFF. The full variable domain, its missing parts supplied by reference TRBV5-4 and TRBJ2-1, is ETGVTQSPTHLIKTRGQQVTLRCSSQSGHNTVSWYQQALGQGPQFIFQYYREEENGRGNFPPRFSGLQFPNYSSELNVNALELDDSALYLCASTTGTAYNEQFFGPGTRLTVL.

This clone was picked up many times. From the germline J gene comes the end of the CDR3, since the read stops 3 residues before it. V usage is TRBV29-1 and J usage is TRBJ2-1; weak D call: TRBD1 (7 bases). This CDR3 is 14 amino acids long. The germline V gene encodes CDR1 SQVTM and CDR2 ANQGSEA. The V end was cut by 6 bases, the J end by 1 base, with 13 bases between. The CDR3 spells CSVGGRGSYNEQFF. CDR3 DNA, as far as it was read: TGCAGCGTGGGGGGCAGGGGGTCCTACAATGAG.

This clone was observed at least ten times. The read comes to an end 3 residues before the CDR3 does, leaving the germline J gene to fill in the end. This chain uses TRBV5-1 with TRBJ1-1; 11 nucleotides match TRBD1. Germline lookup yields CDR1 SGHRS and CDR2 YFSETQ. The CDR3 spans 16 residues. J gave up 6 bases and V 2 bases, and 9 bases lay outside the gene matches. The sequenced part of the CDR3 DNA is TGCGCCAGCAGCTTAGGGACAGGGGGGTTTGGGGCTGAA. This encodes CASSLGTGGFGAE. The CDR3 in its entirety is CASSLGTGGFGAEAFF.

This clone was recorded at least ten times. The read ends 3 residues shy of where the CDR3 ends; the end is completed using the germline J gene. This chain links TRBV6-2 or TRBV6-3 with TRBJ2-5; 10 bases are shared with TRBD2. J gave up 6 bases and V 2 bases, and 9 bases lay outside the gene matches. The CDR3 is 16 amino acids. The germline V gene has CDR1 MNHEY and CDR2 SVGEGT. The CDR3 is CASSYGVAGGFKTQYF. The part of the CDR3 DNA that was read is TGTGCCAGCAGTTACGGGGTAGCGGGGGGCTTCAAGACC.

This clone appeared many times. Read coverage stops 3 residues before the CDR3 terminus; the germline J gene supplies the remainder. The chain combines TRBV5-6 with TRBJ2-7; 11 bases fit TRBD2. Germline V gives CDR1 SGHDT, CDR2 YYEEEE. J gave up 3 bases and V 3 bases, and 5 bases lay outside the gene matches. The CDR3 covers 15 residues. The CDR3 here is CASSWVAGGNYEQYF. The part of the CDR3 DNA that was read is TGTGCCAGCAGCTGGGTAGCGGGGGGGAACTACGAG.

Only a few counts were recorded for this clone. This may come from a read error, since a much larger clone is one base off. The missing CDR3 end, 3 residues past where the read stops, is filled in from the germline J gene. The chain joins TRBV5-6 to TRBJ1-5, with TRBD1 identical over 8 bases. The junction had 6 bases not matched to a gene; V was cut back by 2 bases and J by 8 bases. Germline V gives CDR1 SGHDT, CDR2 YYEEEE. The CDR3 consists of 14 residues. The CDR3 sequence: CASSFGQGREPQHF. The covered CDR3 bases are TGTGCCAGCAGCTTCGGACAGGGTCGAGAGCCC.

This clone appeared a few times. The read terminates 3 residues ahead of where the CDR3 ends, so the germline J gene completes it. This chain joins TRBV5-1 and TRBJ1-2; TRBD1 aligns across 7 bases. Germline values: CDR1 SGHRS, CDR2 YFSETQ. The CDR3 loop spans 15 amino acids. CDR3 DNA, as far as it was read: TGCGCCAGCAGCACCCAGGGGGACACGTGGAACGAC. This codes for CASSTQGDTWND. The full CDR3 protein is CASSTQGDTWNDYTF.

This clone was counted only a few times. The missing CDR3 end, 3 residues past where the read stops, is filled in from the germline J gene. The gene calls are TRBV18 and TRBJ1-1; D unresolved. Germline lookup yields CDR1 KGHSH and CDR2 LQKENI. CDR3 size: 13 residues. With 7 bases removed from V and 0 bases from J, the gap between germline ends came to 9 bases. The CDR3 loop is CASWSRLNTEAFF. The CDR3 DNA, read in part, is TGTGCCAGCTGGAGCAGGCTGAACACTGAA.

As regards this clone: The read halts 3 residues ahead of the CDR3 end, with the missing end drawn from the germline J gene. The rearrangement links TRBV6-1 to TRBJ2-4; D unclear. The germline CDR1 and CDR2 sequences are MNHNS and SASEGT. CDR3 length: 14 residues. The CDR3 sequence is CASSEGAGTYGQYF. The covered CDR3 bases are TGTGCCAGCAGTGAAGGGGCAGGCACCTATGGT.

This clone came up many times. The read falls 3 residues short of the CDR3 end, and the missing part is taken from the germline J gene. This chain joins TRBV2 and TRBJ1-5, with TRBD1 identical over 7 bases. CDR1 SNHLY and CDR2 FYNNEI come from the germline V gene. V lost 7 bases, J lost 4 bases, and 10 bases stayed unmatched. This CDR3 comprises 15 residues. CDR3 DNA (partial): TGTGCCAGCATGTCCGGGACAGCGCTTAATCAGCCC. It translates to CASMSGTALNQP. The CDR3 reads in full as CASMSGTALNQPQHF.

With regard to this clone: From the germline J gene comes the end of the CDR3, since the read stops 3 residues before it. The chain has TRBV5-4 and TRBJ2-7; TRBD1 is a possible D gene (5 bases). Trimming removed 4 bases from V and 6 bases from J, with 20 bases in between. Germline CDR1 and CDR2: SGHNT and YYREEE (reference sequence). The CDR3 runs to 15 residues. CDR3 sequence: CASSLENKGYGEQYF. The DNA read from the CDR3 is TGTGCCAGCAGCCTGGAGAACAAGGGGTACGGCGAG.

This clone appeared many times. The CDR3 protein is CASTIGTGDYEQYF. The sequenced CDR3 bases are TGTGCCAGTACCATTGGGACAGGAGACTACGAG. The rearrangement joins TRBV19 to TRBJ2-7; 8 bases map to TRBD1. The missing CDR3 end, 3 residues past where the read stops, is filled in from the germline J gene. The CDR3 extends over 14 amino acids. Germline V gives CDR1 LNHDA, CDR2 SQIVND (reference sequence). The V gene end was trimmed by 7 bases and the J gene end by 3 bases; junction bases not matched to a gene: 8.

In its sample, this clone was seen many times. Read data end 3 residues before the CDR3 end; the end is taken from the germline J gene. V gene TRBV12-3 or TRBV12-4 combines with J gene TRBJ1-6, with 7 nucleotides matching TRBD1. The CDR3 consists of 15 residues. Partial CDR3 DNA: TGTGCCAGCAGCCCCCGACAGGGACCACAAAGGGCC. It encodes CASSPRQGPQRA. The whole CDR3 sequence reads CASSPRQGPQRALHF.